This T cell receptor (beta chain) was identified during a study of metastatic and nonmetastatic thyroid tumors. Study at large: The study looked at repertoires side by side in blood and in tumor or nodule tissue from malignant and benign thyroid patients.

CDR3 length: 15 amino acids. Germline loops: CDR1 SQVTM, CDR2 ANQGSEA. Trimming removed 7 bases from V and 2 bases from J; junction bases left unmatched: 7. Not a single patient had been given any form of treatment at any point before undergoing thyroid surgery. TCRdb re-analyzed the PCR reads using MiXCR. The table shows tens of thousands of clones, with around 13% occurring only once. This clone appeared a few times. This sequence was found in a female donor with papillary thyroid cancer or a benign thyroid nodule (not recorded which). Some clones in this sample may be carry-over from other donors' samples. The chain carries TRBV29-1 and TRBJ2-1; 11 nucleotides agree with TRBD2. The sample consisted of tumor tissue. The CDR3: CSARLAGGPYNEQFF. The CDR3 nucleotides read TGCAGCGCTCGATTAGCGGGAGGGCCCTACAATGAGCAGTTCTTC.